These 2 T cell receptor beta chains originate from one sample sequenced in a study of T cells in Graves' hyperthyroidism and ophthalmopathy. RNA transcripts were the template for amplifying TCR beta CDR3 regions. First-round RT-PCR targeting the TCR CDR3 was performed with the HTBI primer set. TCRdb processed the multiplex PCR reads anew with MiXCR; each CDR3 protein has one entry. The repertoire consists of more than 550,000 distinct CDR3 sequences, with about 45% occurring once and the leading ten covering less than 8.5%. The specimen was peripheral blood or thyroid tissue (not recorded which). These receptors were obtained from an adult man with Graves' disease, either hyperthyroidism or ophthalmopathy (not recorded which).

This clonotype was recorded at least ten times. This chain uses TRBV6-1 with TRBJ2-5; D possibly corresponds to TRBD1 (5 bases). V lost 1 base to trimming and J lost 5 bases, with 8 bases between them. The CDR3 is made up of 13 amino acids. Germline values: CDR1 MNHNS, CDR2 SASEGT. The CDR3 DNA reads TGTGCCAGCAGTGAAGGGTGGGGCGAGACCCAGTACTTC. Translated, it gives CASSEGWGETQYF.

In this sample, this clonotype turned up many times. The V call is TRBV19, the J call TRBJ1-5, with TRBD1 matching over 9 bases. Germline V lookup: CDR1 LNHDA, CDR2 SQIVND (reference sequence). V gave up 6 bases and J gave up 7 bases; unmatched junction bases: 4. This CDR3 comprises 13 residues. CDR3 in amino acids: CASRDRGGQPQHF. CDR3 DNA sequence: TGTGCCAGTAGGGACAGGGGTGGCCAGCCCCAGCATTTT.